What follows are 30 T cell receptor beta chains derived from one specimen sequenced in a study of T cell responses to AZD1222 COVID-19 vaccine. Produced via immunoSEQ multiplex PCR; TCRdb's table is partial and in-frame only. Of around 80,000 clones in the sample, more than 90% are singletons; the top ten hold 5.2%. The sequenced sample was peripheral blood, obtained on day 0 of AZD1222 vaccination. Receptors originate from an adult in good health.

The chain links TRBV18 to TRBJ1-1, with TRBD1 as a possible D gene (6 bases). This CDR3 contains 13 residues. Germline V gene lookup returns CDR1 KGHSH and CDR2 LQKENI. Between the trimmed V and J ends, which lost 3 bases and 3 bases, there was a span of 8 bases. The CDR3 protein is CASSPNRDTEAFF. CDR3 bases: TGTGCCAGCTCACCTAACAGGGACACTGAAGCTTTCTTT. Full variable domain (missing parts from reference TRBV18 and TRBJ1-1): NAGVMQNPRHLVRRRGQEARLRCSPMKGHSHVYWYRQLPEEGLKFMVYLQKENIIDESGMPKERFSAEFPKEGPSILRIQQVVRGDSAAYFCASSPNRDTEAFFGQGTRLTVV.

The chain is built from TRBV28 and TRBJ1-5, with D perhaps TRBD1 (6 bases). The CDR3 is 16 residues long. Germline lookup yields CDR1 MDHEN and CDR2 SYDVKM. V was trimmed by 7 bases and J by 1 base, leaving 17 bases between them. Here the CDR3 reads CASTPGGAGSNQPQHF. The CDR3 DNA reads TGTGCCAGCACCCCCGGGGGGGCAGGGAGCAATCAGCCCCAGCATTTT. Full variable domain (rest looked up from reference TRBV28 and TRBJ1-5): DVKVTQSSRYLVKRTGEKVFLECVQDMDHENMFWYRQDPGLGLRLIYFSYDVKMKEKGDIPEGYSVSREKKERFSLILESASTNQTSMYLCASTPGGAGSNQPQHFGDGTRLSIL.

The V and J genes are TRBV3-1 (or the pseudogene TRBV3-2) and TRBJ1-5; D unresolved. The CDR3 spans 15 residues. Trimming stripped 1 base from V and 2 bases from J, with 9 bases between. Germline assignment: CDR1 LGHDT and CDR2 YNNKEL (reference sequence). The CDR3 nucleotides read TGTGCCAGCAGCCAAGTGTGGGGTGGCAATCAGCCCCAGCATTTT. It yields the protein CASSQVWGGNQPQHF.

The genes are TRBV27 and TRBJ2-7; D perhaps matches TRBD1 (5 bases). Trimming stripped 2 bases from V and 1 base from J, with 12 bases between. Germline V lookup: CDR1 MNHEY, CDR2 SMNVEV (reference sequence). The CDR3 is 15 amino acids. The CDR3, as DNA: TGTGCCAGCAGTTTAGTTTGGGGCAGTTCCTACGAGCAGTACTTC. Encoded protein: CASSLVWGSSYEQYF.

This rearrangement joins TRBV6-5 to TRBJ1-5; D remains unclear. The CDR3 is 16 residues long. V lost 8 bases and J lost 9, with 26 bases in between. The germline V gene has CDR1 MNHEY and CDR2 SVGAGI. CDR3 DNA: TGTGCCAGCGGTTTATCATCGTCTCAAGGTGGGAGGCCCCAGCATTTT. Translating gives CASGLSSSQGGRPQHF.

The table lists this clone with a count of one. V gene TRBV6-5 combines with J gene TRBJ2-7; TRBD1 agrees at 11 bases. The CDR3 runs 13 residues. The germline V gene encodes CDR1 MNHEY and CDR2 SVGAGI. V was pared by 10 bases and J by 4 bases, with 6 bases of the junction left unmatched. The CDR3 bases are TGTGCCATCCTCGGACAGGGGGCTTACGAGCAGTACTTC. It specifies CAILGQGAYEQYF.

The V call is TRBV19, the J call TRBJ1-1, with TRBD1 as a possible D gene (5 bases). This CDR3 spans 16 amino acids. Germline CDR1 reads LNHDA; CDR2 reads SQIVND (reference sequence). Trimming took off 1 base at V and 1 base at J, with 13 bases between the two ends. The CDR3 reads CASSIVPGRANTEAFF. CDR3 sequence (DNA): TGTGCCAGTAGTATAGTGCCAGGGAGGGCGAACACTGAAGCTTTCTTT.

The chain links TRBV20-1 to TRBJ1-1, with D possibly matching TRBD1 (5 bases). The V gene lost 6 bases and the J gene lost 10 bases, with 15 bases spanning the gap. The CDR3 loop spans 11 amino acids. Germline values: CDR1 DFQATT, CDR2 SNEGSKA (reference sequence). The CDR3 is CSAGGSGRAFF. DNA for the CDR3: TGCAGTGCGGGAGGGTCAGGGAGAGCTTTCTTT.

The chain combines TRBV20-1 with TRBJ1-2; D ambiguous. The CDR3 is 12 amino acids. Germline V lookup: CDR1 DFQATT, CDR2 SNEGSKA (reference sequence). The ends were cut back, 4 bases at V and 4 bases at J, with 10 bases in the middle. CDR3 sequence: CSAIEGFYGYTF. CDR3 DNA: TGCAGTGCTATTGAAGGGTTCTATGGCTACACCTTC.

This clone was observed once. V is TRBV7-2 and J is TRBJ1-4; D possibly corresponds to TRBD1 (5 bases). Trimming stripped 5 bases from V and 7 bases from J, with 17 bases between. Per the germline V gene, CDR1 is SGHTA and CDR2 is FQGNSA. This CDR3 contains 15 residues. The CDR3 is CASSQGLAGREKLFF. The CDR3, as DNA: TGTGCCAGCAGCCAGGGACTGGCAGGTCGTGAAAAACTGTTTTTT.

The chain is built from TRBV7-9 and TRBJ1-5, with D tentatively TRBD1 (5 bases). CDR1 is SEHNR, CDR2 FQNEAQ, per germline (reference sequence). Trimming took off 3 bases at V and 3 bases at J, with 9 bases between the two ends. The CDR3 spans 14 residues. The CDR3 loop is CASSLAGTNQPQHF. The CDR3 DNA sequence: TGTGCCAGCAGCTTGGCAGGGACCAATCAGCCCCAGCATTTT.

V and J are TRBV7-8 and TRBJ2-7; TRBD1 aligns across 9 bases. V trimming: 5 bases; J trimming: 5 bases; junction bases outside the gene matches: 4. Germline CDR1 is SGHVS and CDR2 is FQNEAQ. CDR3 length: 13 residues. In nucleotides, the CDR3 is TGTGCCAGCAGCCGACAGGGGGGCCACGAGCAGTACTTC. It specifies CASSRQGGHEQYF.

This clone appeared once. The chain has TRBV7-2 and TRBJ2-7; D not resolved. The CDR3 has 13 amino acids. Germline CDR1 and CDR2: SGHTA and FQGNSA. The V end lost 1 base, the J end lost 0 bases, and 4 bases lay between the germline ends. The CDR3 loop reads CASSLESSYEQYF. CDR3 nucleotide sequence: TGTGCCAGCAGCTTAGAAAGCTCCTACGAGCAGTACTTC.

The V gene is TRBV4-1, the J gene TRBJ2-7, with 9 nucleotides matching TRBD2. This CDR3 comprises 15 residues. Germline V gene data show CDR1 as MGHRA and CDR2 as YSYEKL. The V and J ends lost 0 bases and 4 bases, in that order; junction bases with no gene match: 4. The CDR3 sequence: CASSQDNLAGYEQYF. The CDR3 DNA follows: TGCGCCAGCAGCCAAGATAACCTAGCGGGATACGAGCAGTACTTC.

The chain is built from TRBV28 and TRBJ1-4; maybe TRBD1 (6 bases). The CDR3 consists of 16 residues. The V end lost 3 bases, the J end lost 8 bases, and 19 bases lay between the germline ends. The germline CDR1 and CDR2 sequences are MDHEN and SYDVKM. CDR3 amino acids: CASSFRGDGAREKLFF. Written as DNA, the CDR3 is TGTGCCAGCAGTTTTAGGGGGGACGGGGCACGAGAAAAACTGTTTTTT.

V usage is TRBV11-2 and J usage is TRBJ2-5; D gene unclear. V lost 1 base, J lost 2 bases, and 11 bases lay in between. Per germline, CDR1 SGHAT and CDR2 FQNNGV. CDR3 size: 15 residues. CDR3 DNA: TGTGCCAGCAGCTTAGCGTTCAGGCCACAAGAGACCCAGTACTTC. This encodes CASSLAFRPQETQYF.

The chain uses TRBV4-1 and TRBJ1-2, with a weak D call TRBD1 (6 bases). V lost 4 bases to trimming and J lost 2 bases, with 20 bases between them. Germline CDR1 and CDR2: MGHRA and YSYEKL. The CDR3 runs 17 residues. Here the CDR3 DNA reads TGCGCCAGCAGCCCCCTTTTCCCGGACAGAAACAACTATGGCTACACCTTC. Translation: CASSPLFPDRNNYGYTF.

This clone was seen once. J is TRBJ1-1 and V is TRBV4-1; D not resolved. Germline loops: CDR1 MGHRA, CDR2 YSYEKL. The CDR3 length is 13 residues. V was cut by 1 base and J by 4 bases, with 7 bases left in between. CDR3 DNA: TGCGCCAGCAGCCAAGTCGGCGCCACTGAAGCTTTCTTT. Translating gives CASSQVGATEAFF.

The chain combines TRBV18 with TRBJ1-6; 8 bases map to TRBD1. The V segment lost 5 bases and the J segment 9 bases; nucleotides outside the gene matches: 18. The germline CDR1 and CDR2 sequences are KGHSH and LQKENI. The CDR3 is 18 residues long. The CDR3 loop is CASSSTKTGALLGSPLHF. The CDR3, as DNA: TGTGCCAGCTCATCTACTAAGACAGGGGCCCTCCTGGGTTCACCCCTCCACTTT.

CDR3 nucleotide sequence: TGTGCCAGTACCCTGCGTAGTCTGAGCAATCAGCCCCAGCATTTT. Protein sequence: CASTLRSLSNQPQHF. The chain employs TRBV19 and TRBJ1-5; D unresolved. CDR3 length equals 15 residues. Trimming took off 7 bases at V and 1 base at J, with 14 bases between the two ends. Germline CDR1 and CDR2: LNHDA and SQIVND (reference sequence).

The V call is TRBV10-3, the J call TRBJ2-7; 10 nucleotides match TRBD1. Germline V lookup: CDR1 ENHRY, CDR2 SYGVKD. V lost 6 bases and J lost 5; bases outside the gene matches: 4. The CDR3 has 13 amino acids. Here the CDR3 DNA reads TGTGCCATCAGGGGGACAGGGGATCACGAGCAGTACTTC. This encodes CAIRGTGDHEQYF.

This chain connects TRBV5-1 to TRBJ1-2, with D hard to call. The CDR3 is 12 residues long. The germline V gene encodes CDR1 SGHRS and CDR2 YFSETQ. Trimming removed 0 bases at V and 7 bases at J, with 7 bases between. The CDR3 region has the DNA TGCGCCAGCAGCTTGGATGCTCTTGGCTACACCTTC. Its protein product is CASSLDALGYTF.

V is TRBV28 and J is TRBJ1-5; tentatively, D is TRBD1 (5 bases). The CDR3 has 16 amino acids. Trimming took 4 bases from V and 4 from J, leaving 17 bases between them. Germline assignment: CDR1 MDHEN and CDR2 SYDVKM. Here the CDR3 DNA reads TGTGCCAGCAGTTCCCCTCCACAGGAGACTAATCAGCCCCAGCATTTT. Protein product: CASSSPPQETNQPQHF.

This chain joins TRBV29-1 and TRBJ1-1, with 9 bases matching TRBD1. J was trimmed by 5 bases and V by 6 bases; bases with no gene match: 4. The CDR3 length is 12 residues. Germline V gives CDR1 SQVTM, CDR2 ANQGSEA. The CDR3 spells CSVHGTGTEAFF. In DNA, the CDR3 is TGCAGCGTGCACGGGACAGGGACTGAAGCTTTCTTT.

The rearrangement uses TRBV6-5 and TRBJ2-7; D call uncertain. Trimming removed 4 bases at V and 2 bases at J, with 15 bases between. This CDR3 is 15 amino acids long. The germline V gene encodes CDR1 MNHEY and CDR2 SVGAGI. The CDR3 sequence is CASSSLVVRPYEQYF. In nucleotides, the CDR3 is TGTGCCAGCAGTTCTTTAGTCGTCAGGCCCTACGAGCAGTACTTC.

This sequence joins TRBV9 and TRBJ1-4; D is possibly TRBD1 (5 bases). Germline CDR1 reads SGDLS; CDR2 reads YYNGEE. CDR3 length equals 14 residues. V was cut by 0 bases and J by 5 bases, with 8 bases left in between. The CDR3, as DNA: TGTGCCAGCAGCGTAGAGGGGCCCAATGAAAAACTGTTTTTT. This codes for CASSVEGPNEKLFF.

This clone has a handful of counts. The chain recombines TRBV7-3 with TRBJ2-3, with D perhaps matching TRBD1 or TRBD2 (5 bases each). Germline CDR1 is SGHTA and CDR2 is FQGTGA. V shed 4 bases and J shed 3 bases, with 8 bases lying between them. The CDR3 runs to 13 residues. The CDR3 loop reads CASSSWGTDTQYF. The DNA of the CDR3 is TGTGCCAGCAGCTCCTGGGGGACAGATACGCAGTATTTT. Variable domain in full (rest from reference TRBV7-3 and TRBJ2-3): GAGVSQTPSNKVTEKGKYVELRCDPISGHTALYWYRQSLGQGPEFLIYFQGTGAADDSGLPNDRFFAVRPEGSVSTLKIQRTERGDSAVYLCASSSWGTDTQYFGPGTRLTVL.

V and J are TRBV4-1 and TRBJ1-4; unclear D gene. The CDR3 sequence is 15 residues long. Germline CDR1 MGHRA, CDR2 YSYEKL. Trimming cost V 1 base and J 7 bases, with 13 bases left between them. The chain's CDR3 is CASSQGPGFSEKLFF. DNA for the CDR3: TGCGCCAGCAGCCAAGGTCCGGGATTTAGTGAAAAACTGTTTTTT.

The gene calls are TRBV5-5 and TRBJ1-6, with a weak D call TRBD1 (5 bases). This CDR3 has 18 amino acids. Trimming pared 4 bases from V and 0 bases from J, leaving 17 bases between. Germline assignment: CDR1 SGHKS and CDR2 YYEKEE (reference sequence). As DNA, the CDR3 is TGTGCCAGCAGCCGACAGCCACAGCAAAGCTCCTATAATTCACCCCTCCACTTT. This encodes CASSRQPQQSSYNSPLHF.

About this clone: An end of the junction differs from the germline gene, which may be a read error. This chain joins TRBV7-7 and TRBJ2-3; 7 positions agree with TRBD2. Looked up from germline, CDR1 is SSHAT and CDR2 is FNYEAQ (reference sequence). This CDR3 is 14 amino acids long. The CDR3 loop is CASSYGGSTDTQYF. For the CDR3, the DNA is TGTGCTAGCAGCTACGGGGGGAGCACAGATACGCAGTATTTT.